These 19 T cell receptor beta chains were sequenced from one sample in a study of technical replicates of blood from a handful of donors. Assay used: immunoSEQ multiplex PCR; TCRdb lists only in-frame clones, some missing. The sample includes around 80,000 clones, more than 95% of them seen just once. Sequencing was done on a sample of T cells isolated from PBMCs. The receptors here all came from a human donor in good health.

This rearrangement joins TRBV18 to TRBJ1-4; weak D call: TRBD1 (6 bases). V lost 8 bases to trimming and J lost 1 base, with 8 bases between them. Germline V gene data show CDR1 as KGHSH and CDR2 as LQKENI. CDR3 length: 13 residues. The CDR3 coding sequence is TGTGCCAGCCGAGGGGGAACTAATGAAAAACTGTTTTTT. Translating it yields CASRGGTNEKLFF.

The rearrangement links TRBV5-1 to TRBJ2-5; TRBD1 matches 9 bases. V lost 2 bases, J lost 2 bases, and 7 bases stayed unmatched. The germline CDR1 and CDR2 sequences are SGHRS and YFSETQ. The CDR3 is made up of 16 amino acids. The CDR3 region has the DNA TGCGCCAGCAGCTTAATGACAGGGGGTGGGCAAGAGACCCAGTACTTC. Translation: CASSLMTGGGQETQYF.

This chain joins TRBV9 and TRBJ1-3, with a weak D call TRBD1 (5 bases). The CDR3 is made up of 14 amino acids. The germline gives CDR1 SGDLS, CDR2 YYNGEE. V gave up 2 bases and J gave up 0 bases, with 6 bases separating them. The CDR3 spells CASSVRVSGNTIYF. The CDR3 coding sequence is TGTGCCAGCAGCGTCAGGGTCTCTGGAAACACCATATATTTT.

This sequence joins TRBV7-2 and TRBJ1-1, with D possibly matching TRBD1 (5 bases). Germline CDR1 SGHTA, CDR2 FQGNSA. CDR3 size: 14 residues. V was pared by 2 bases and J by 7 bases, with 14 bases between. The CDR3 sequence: CASSLTGGRGEAFF. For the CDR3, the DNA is TGTGCCAGCAGCTTAACGGGGGGTCGGGGTGAAGCTTTCTTT.

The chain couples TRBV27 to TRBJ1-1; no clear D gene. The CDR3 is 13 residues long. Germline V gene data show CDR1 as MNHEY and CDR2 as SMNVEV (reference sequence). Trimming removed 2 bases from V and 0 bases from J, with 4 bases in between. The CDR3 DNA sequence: TGTGCCAGCAGTTTACAGATGAACACTGAAGCTTTCTTT. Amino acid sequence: CASSLQMNTEAFF.

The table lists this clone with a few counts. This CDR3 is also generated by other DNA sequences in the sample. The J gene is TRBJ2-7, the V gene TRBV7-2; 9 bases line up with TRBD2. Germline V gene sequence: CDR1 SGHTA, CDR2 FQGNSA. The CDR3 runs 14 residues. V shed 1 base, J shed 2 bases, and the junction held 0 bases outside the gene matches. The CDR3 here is CASSLGLAAYEQYF. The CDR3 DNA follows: TGTGCCAGCAGCTTAGGACTAGCGGCCTACGAGCAGTACTTC.

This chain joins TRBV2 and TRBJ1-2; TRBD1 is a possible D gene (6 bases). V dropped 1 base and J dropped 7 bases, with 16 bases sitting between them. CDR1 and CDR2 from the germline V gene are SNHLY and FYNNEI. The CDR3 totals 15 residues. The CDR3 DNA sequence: TGTGCCAGCAGTGAAGTTGCAAATCCAGGGGTTGGCTACACCTTC. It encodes CASSEVANPGVGYTF.

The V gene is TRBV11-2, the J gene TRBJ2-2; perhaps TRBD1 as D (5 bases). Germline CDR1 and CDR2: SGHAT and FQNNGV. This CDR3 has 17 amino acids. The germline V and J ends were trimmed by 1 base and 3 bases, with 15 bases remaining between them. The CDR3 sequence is CASSLGRAVLDTGELFF. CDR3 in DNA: TGTGCCAGCAGCTTAGGCAGGGCGGTATTGGACACCGGGGAGCTGTTTTTT.

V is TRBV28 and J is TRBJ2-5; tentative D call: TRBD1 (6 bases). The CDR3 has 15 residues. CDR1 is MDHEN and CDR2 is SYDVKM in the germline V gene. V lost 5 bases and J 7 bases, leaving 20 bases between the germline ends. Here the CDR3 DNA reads TGTGCCAGCAGTCTTTTACCACAGGGTCCGGCGACCCAGTACTTC. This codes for CASSLLPQGPATQYF.

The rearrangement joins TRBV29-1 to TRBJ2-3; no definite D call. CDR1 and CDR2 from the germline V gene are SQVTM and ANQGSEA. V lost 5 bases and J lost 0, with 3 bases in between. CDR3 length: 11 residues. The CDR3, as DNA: TGCAGCGTTCGGAGCACAGATACGCAGTATTTT. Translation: CSVRSTDTQYF.

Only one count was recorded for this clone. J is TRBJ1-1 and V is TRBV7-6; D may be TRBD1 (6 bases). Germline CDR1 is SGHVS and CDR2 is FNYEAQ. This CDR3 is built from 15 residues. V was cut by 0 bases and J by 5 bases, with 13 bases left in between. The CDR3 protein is CASSLAQGSSTEAFF. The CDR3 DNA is TGTGCCAGCAGCTTAGCACAGGGCTCATCTACTGAAGCTTTCTTT.

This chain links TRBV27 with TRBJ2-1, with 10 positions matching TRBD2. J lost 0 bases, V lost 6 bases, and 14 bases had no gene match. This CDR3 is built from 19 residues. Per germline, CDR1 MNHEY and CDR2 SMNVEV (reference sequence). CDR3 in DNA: TGTGCCAGCAGAGCAAGTCGGTCTAGCGGGAGTTTCTCCTACAATGAGCAGTTCTTC. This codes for CASRASRSSGSFSYNEQFF.

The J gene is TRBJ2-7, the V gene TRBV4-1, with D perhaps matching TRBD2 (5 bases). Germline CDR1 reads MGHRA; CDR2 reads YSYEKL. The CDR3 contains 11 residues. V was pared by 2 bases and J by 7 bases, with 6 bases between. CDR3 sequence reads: CASSQRGEQYF. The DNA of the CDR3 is TGCGCCAGCAGCCAAAGAGGGGAGCAGTACTTC.

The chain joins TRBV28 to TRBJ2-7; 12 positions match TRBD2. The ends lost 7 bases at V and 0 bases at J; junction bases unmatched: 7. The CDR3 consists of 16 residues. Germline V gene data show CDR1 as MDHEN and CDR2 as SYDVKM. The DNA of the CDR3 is TGTGCCAGCACACCCCCGGGACTAGCGGGCTCCTACGAGCAGTACTTC. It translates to CASTPPGLAGSYEQYF. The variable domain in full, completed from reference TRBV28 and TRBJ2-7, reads DVKVTQSSRYLVKRTGEKVFLECVQDMDHENMFWYRQDPGLGLRLIYFSYDVKMKEKGDIPEGYSVSREKKERFSLILESASTNQTSMYLCASTPPGLAGSYEQYFGPGTRLTVT.

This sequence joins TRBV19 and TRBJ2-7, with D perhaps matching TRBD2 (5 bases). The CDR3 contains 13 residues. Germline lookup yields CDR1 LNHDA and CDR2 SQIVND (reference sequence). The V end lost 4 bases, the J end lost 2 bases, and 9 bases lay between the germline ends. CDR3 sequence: CASSRFGAYEQYF. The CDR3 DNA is TGTGCCAGTAGTAGGTTCGGGGCCTACGAGCAGTACTTC.

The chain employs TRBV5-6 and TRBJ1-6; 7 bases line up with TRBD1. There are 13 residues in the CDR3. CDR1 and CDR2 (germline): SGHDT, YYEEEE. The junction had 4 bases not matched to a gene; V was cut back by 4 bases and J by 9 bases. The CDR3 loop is CASSRDSSSPLHF. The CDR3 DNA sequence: TGTGCCAGCAGCCGGGACAGCAGTTCACCCCTCCACTTT.

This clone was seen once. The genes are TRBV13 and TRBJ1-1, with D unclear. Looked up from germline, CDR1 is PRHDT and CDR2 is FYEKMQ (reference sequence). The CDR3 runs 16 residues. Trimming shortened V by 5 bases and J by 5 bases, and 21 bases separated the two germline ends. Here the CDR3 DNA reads TGTGCCAGCAGCCAGCGGGTTGCCCTTGGAGGAACTGAAGCTTTCTTT. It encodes CASSQRVALGGTEAFF.

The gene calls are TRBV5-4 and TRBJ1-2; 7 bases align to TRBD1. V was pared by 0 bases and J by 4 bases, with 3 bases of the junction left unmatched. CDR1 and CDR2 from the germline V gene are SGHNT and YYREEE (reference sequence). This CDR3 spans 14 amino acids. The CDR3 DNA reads TGTGCCAGCAGCTTGGACAGGGGCAGCTATGGCTACACCTTC. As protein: CASSLDRGSYGYTF.

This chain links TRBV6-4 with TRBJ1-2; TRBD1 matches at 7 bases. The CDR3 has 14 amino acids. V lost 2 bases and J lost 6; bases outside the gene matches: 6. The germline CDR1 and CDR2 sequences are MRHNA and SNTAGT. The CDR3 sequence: CASSDGQAGNGYTF. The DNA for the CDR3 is TGTGCCAGCAGTGACGGACAGGCGGGGAATGGCTACACCTTC.